The 9 T cell receptor beta chains reported below all come from one sample, sequenced in a study of cytomegalovirus exposure and HLA in healthy donors. 60 Vbeta and 13 Jbeta primers were used in PCR. The repertoire was sequenced with immunoSEQ multiplex PCR; TCRdb's copy has only in-frame clones and lacks some. The sample has about 82,000 clones; roughly 63% are singletons. The specimen sequenced was PBMCs. These receptor sequences come from a woman aged 50 to 65 in good health and CMV-seropositive.

This chain joins TRBV18 and TRBJ2-3; D unresolved. V was clipped by 0 bases and J by 2 bases, with 15 bases between them. Per the germline V gene, CDR1 is KGHSH and CDR2 is LQKENI. CDR3 size: 17 residues. Here the CDR3 reads CASSPPLGHESTDTQYF. CDR3 DNA sequence: TGTGCCAGCTCACCACCGTTGGGCCACGAATCCACAGATACGCAGTATTTT.

V usage is TRBV9 and J usage is TRBJ1-6; D ambiguous. The CDR3 is 15 amino acids. Germline V CDR1 and CDR2: SGDLS, YYNGEE. Trimming took 3 bases from V and 7 from J, leaving 14 bases between them. The CDR3: CASSDGKALNSPLHF. The DNA of the CDR3 is TGTGCCAGCAGCGACGGGAAGGCTCTGAATTCACCCCTCCACTTT.

This chain uses TRBV4-1 with TRBJ1-2, with 8 nucleotides matching TRBD1. CDR1 MGHRA and CDR2 YSYEKL come from the germline V gene. The CDR3 has 16 residues. J was trimmed by 4 bases and V by 3 bases; bases with no gene match: 10. CDR3 coding DNA: TGCGCCAGCAGCCACCCTCAGGGACAGGCTCTCTATGGCTACACCTTC. Encoded protein: CASSHPQGQALYGYTF.

This clone has a single count. The V gene is TRBV19, the J gene TRBJ2-7; 7 bases fit TRBD1. V trimming: 5 bases; J trimming: 2 bases; junction bases outside the gene matches: 6. CDR1 is LNHDA, CDR2 SQIVND, per germline (reference sequence). This CDR3 region has 14 residues. DNA of the CDR3: TGTGCCAGTAGTGCGGCAGGGGGAACCTACGAGCAGTACTTC. Its protein product is CASSAAGGTYEQYF.

This sequence joins TRBV5-6 and TRBJ1-2, with D hard to call. Germline CDR1 SGHDT, CDR2 YYEEEE. V was clipped by 0 bases and J by 0 bases, with 3 bases between them. CDR3 size: 13 residues. CDR3 bases: TGTGCCAGCAGCTTGGGAGCTAACTATGGCTACACCTTC. It is translated as CASSLGANYGYTF.

A few counts support this clone. The chain joins TRBV19 to TRBJ2-7; D perhaps matches TRBD1 (7 bases). Trimming pared 3 bases from V and 2 bases from J, leaving 14 bases between. From germline, CDR1 is LNHDA and CDR2 SQIVND (reference sequence). The CDR3 runs 15 residues. CDR3 sequence: CASSMRGGGTYEQYF. DNA for the CDR3: TGTGCCAGTAGTATGCGAGGAGGGGGCACCTACGAGCAGTACTTC.

The chain is built from TRBV4-2 and TRBJ1-3, with D possibly TRBD1 on 5 matching bases. V was pared by 3 bases and J by 2 bases, with 14 bases between. Germline lookup yields CDR1 LGHNA and CDR2 YNFKEQ. This CDR3 spans 16 amino acids. The CDR3, as DNA: TGTGCCAGCAGCCACCTAGGGGATCGTACTGGAAACACCATATATTTT. It specifies CASSHLGDRTGNTIYF.

V gene TRBV28 combines with J gene TRBJ1-1; D may be TRBD1 (5 bases). There are 14 residues in the CDR3. CDR1 is MDHEN and CDR2 is SYDVKM in the germline V gene. V lost 6 bases, J lost 1 base, and 12 bases lay in between. CDR3 amino acids: CASSSPQGNTEAFF. The CDR3 DNA reads TGTGCCAGCAGCTCCCCCCAGGGGAACACTGAAGCTTTCTTT.

The gene calls are TRBV4-3 and TRBJ1-2, with no clear D. CDR3 length: 14 amino acids. V lost 0 bases and J 8 bases, leaving 13 bases between the germline ends. Looked up from germline, CDR1 is LGHNA and CDR2 is YSLEER. This CDR3 is CASSQDQSGWGYTF. The CDR3 DNA reads TGCGCCAGCAGCCAAGATCAGTCGGGGTGGGGCTACACCTTC.